This T cell receptor (beta chain) was identified in a study of blood T cell repertoires in COVID-19. At the level of the study: The United States, Italy and Spain supplied acute and convalescent COVID-19 samples. Sample material is recorded as cDNA or gDNA derived from T cells, B-cell-depleted T cells, or PBMCs.

Repertoires were generated with immunoSEQ multiplex PCR, while TCRdb's copy carries only in-frame clones and drops some. In the table there are around 260,000 clones, 70% to 90% of which are singletons. Participants, about 18 to 90 years old, spanned some 23 US areas. This sequence originates from a woman aged 30 to 39 who had recovered from COVID-19. The sample was PBMCs or T cells enriched from blood (not recorded which).

CDR3 region: CASSGLSNSPLHF. The CDR3, as DNA: TGTGCCAGCAGCGGACTTTCCAATTCACCCCTCCACTTT. This chain connects TRBV6-5 to TRBJ1-6; D ambiguous. Trimming removed 6 bases from V and 7 bases from J, with 10 bases in between. Germline V gene data show CDR1 as MNHEY and CDR2 as SVGAGI. The CDR3 runs 13 residues.